This T cell receptor (beta chain) was retrieved from a study of blood T cell repertoires in COVID-19. Study summary: T cells, B-cell-depleted T cells, or PBMCs provided the cDNA or gDNA that served as material.

V shed 3 bases and J shed 3 bases, with 13 bases lying between them. This CDR3 is 14 amino acids long. Germline lookup yields CDR1 SGHNT and CDR2 YYREEE (reference sequence). Source study methods: Amplified reference gene primers provided the basis for estimating nucleated cell counts. Using immunoSEQ multiplex PCR, the repertoire was profiled, and TCRdb retains in-frame clones only, with some absent. V and J calls and clone size are those listed in that table; D and trimming were worked out from the DNA. The sample holds 55,000 to 90,000 clones; roughly 86% are singletons and the top ten take almost 4%.

The rearrangement uses TRBV5-4 and TRBJ2-7, with D perhaps matching TRBD1 (5 bases). The material sequenced was peripheral blood. This TCR came from a man between 65 and 80 years old with active COVID-19. The DNA for the CDR3 is TGTGCCAGCAGCTCCCGACAGTCCAGCTACGAGCAGTACTTC. It yields the protein CASSSRQSSYEQYF.